This TCR beta chain appears in the sequencing data of a study of blood T cell repertoires in COVID-19. Across the whole study: There were acute and convalescent COVID-19 samples, and they came from the United States, Italy and Spain. Sources were T cells, B-cell-depleted T cells, or PBMCs; the material itself was cDNA or gDNA.

A few counts support this clone. Methods used by the authors: Amplified reference gene primers provided the basis for estimating nucleated cell counts. The protocol was immunoSEQ multiplex PCR, while the TCRdb copy is restricted to in-frame clones and leaves out a portion. That table gives V, J and clone size, and the DNA gave D and trimming. The sample has over 100,000 clones; around 82% are singletons. The V end was cut by 7 bases, the J end by 5 bases, with 12 bases between. This CDR3 is built from 13 residues. Germline V CDR1 and CDR2: SEHNR, FQNEAQ (reference sequence). The clonotype comes from a human donor in a cohort sampled during active or convalescent COVID-19. Sequenced sample: peripheral blood. This chain links TRBV7-9 with TRBJ2-1, with D possibly TRBD2 on 6 matching bases. CDR3 DNA: TGTGCCAGCATGGCGGGGACCGACAATGAGCAGTTCTTC. Translation gives CASMAGTDNEQFF.